The sequence of this T cell receptor beta chain was determined in a study of beta chain features in type 1 diabetes. Whole-study results and caveats: High-TCR-expressing cells could be over-represented by cDNA sequencing. PCR might preferentially amplify shorter templates, equally in patients and controls.

One heparinised blood draw averaging around 100 mL was given by each donor. CD45RO/CCR7/CD25/CD127/CD95/CD27 separated CD4+ naive, central memory, regulatory and stem cell-like memory cells by sorting. As concerns this clone: The target antigen is unknown.

The investigators reverse transcribed all of the isolated RNA, so they sequenced expressed TCRB transcripts. The data were produced by immunoSEQ multiplex PCR, yet TCRdb's version contains in-frame clones alone and is incomplete. The table lists about 200,000 clones, under 13% of them singletons, with over 1% in the top ten. The CDR3 runs to 13 residues. The V end was cut by 4 bases, the J end by 3 bases, with 10 bases between. Germline values: CDR1 LNHDA, CDR2 SQIVND (reference sequence). The source material was central memory CD4+ T cells from blood. The clonotype comes from a man between 18 and 29 years old in good health. V gene TRBV19 combines with J gene TRBJ2-7; no clear D gene. The CDR3: CASSKELGYEQYF. CDR3 sequence (DNA): TGTGCCAGTAGTAAAGAGTTAGGCTACGAGCAGTACTTC.